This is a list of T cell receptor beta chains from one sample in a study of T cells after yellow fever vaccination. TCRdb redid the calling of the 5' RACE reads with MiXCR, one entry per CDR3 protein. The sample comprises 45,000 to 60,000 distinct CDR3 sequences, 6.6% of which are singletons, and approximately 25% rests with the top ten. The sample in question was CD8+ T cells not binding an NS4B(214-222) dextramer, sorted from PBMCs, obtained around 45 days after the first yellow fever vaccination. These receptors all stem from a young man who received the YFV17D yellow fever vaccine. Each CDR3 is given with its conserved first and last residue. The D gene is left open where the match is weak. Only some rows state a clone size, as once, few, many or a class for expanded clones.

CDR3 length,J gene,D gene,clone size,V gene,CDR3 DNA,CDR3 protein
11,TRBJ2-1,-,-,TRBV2,TGTGCCAGCAGGACAGACAATGAGCAGTTCTTC,CASRTDNEQFF
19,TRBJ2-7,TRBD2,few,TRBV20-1,TGCAGTGCTAGAGATCCCCGGGTAGCGGGGGCCGGACAAACCTACGAGCAGTACTTC,CSARDPRVAGAGQTYEQYF
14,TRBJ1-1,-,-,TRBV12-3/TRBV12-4,TGTGCCAGCAGTTTAGACGGATGGAACACTGAAGCTTTCTTT,CASSLDGWNTEAFF
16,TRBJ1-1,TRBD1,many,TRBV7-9,TGTGCCAGCAGCTTCGGGACAGGTTTCTTGGACACTGAAGCTTTCTTT,CASSFGTGFLDTEAFF
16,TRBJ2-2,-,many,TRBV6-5,TGTGCCAGCAGTTACCCGGGACACGTGAACACCGGGGAGCTGTTTTTT,CASSYPGHVNTGELFF
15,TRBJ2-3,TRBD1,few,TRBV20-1,TGCAGTGCTAGAGATCCCGACAGGGGTTCAGATACGCAGTATTTT,CSARDPDRGSDTQYF
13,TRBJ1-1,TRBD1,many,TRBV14,TGTGCCAGCAGCCTAACAGGGGGGATTGAAGCTTTCTTT,CASSLTGGIEAFF
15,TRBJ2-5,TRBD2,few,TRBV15,TGTGCCACCACTAGCGGGGGAGATTTAAGGGAGACCCAGTACTTC,CATTSGGDLRETQYF
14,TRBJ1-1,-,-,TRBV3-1,TGTGCCAGCAGCCAAGATTCCAGATACACTGAAGCTTTCTTT,CASSQDSRYTEAFF
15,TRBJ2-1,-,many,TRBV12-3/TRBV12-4,TGTGCCAGCATTGGGGCGACTAGCTCCTACAATGAGCAGTTCTTC,CASIGATSSYNEQFF
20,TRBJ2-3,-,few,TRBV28,TGTGCCAGCAGCCCCAGACAGTTTGCCACTACAATCTATAGCACAGATACGCAGTATTTT,CASSPRQFATTIYSTDTQYF
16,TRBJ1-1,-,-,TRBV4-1,TGCGCCAGCAGCCAAGAATTTGGGGGAGAGGGCACTGAAGCTTTCTTT,CASSQEFGGEGTEAFF
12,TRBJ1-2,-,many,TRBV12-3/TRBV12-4,TGTGCCAGCATGGGCAGGGGTTATGGCTACACCTTC,CASMGRGYGYTF
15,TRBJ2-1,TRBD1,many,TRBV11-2,TGTGCCAGCAGCTTGGACAGGACCTCCTACAATGAGCAGTTCTTC,CASSLDRTSYNEQFF
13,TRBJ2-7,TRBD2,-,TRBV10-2,TGCGCCAGCGGACCGGGACTAGCGGACGAGCAGTACTTC,CASGPGLADEQYF
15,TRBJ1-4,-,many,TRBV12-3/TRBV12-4,TGTGCCAGCAGTTTTATAGGTGCAACTAATGAAAAACTGTTTTTT,CASSFIGATNEKLFF
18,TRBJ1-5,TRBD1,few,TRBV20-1,TGCAGTGCTAGGACAGGGGAAGCAGGGTTCCTTAGCAATCAGCCCCAGCATTTT,CSARTGEAGFLSNQPQHF
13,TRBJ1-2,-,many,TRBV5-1,TGCGCCAGCAGGTTGGACAGCCACTATGGCTACACCTTC,CASRLDSHYGYTF
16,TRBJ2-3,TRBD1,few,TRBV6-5,TGTGCCAGCAGTTACTCTACGGGACAGGGGACAGATACGCAGTATTTT,CASSYSTGQGTDTQYF
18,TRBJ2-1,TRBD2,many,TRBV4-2,TGTGCCAGCAGCCAAATCACTAGCGGGGGGGCAAGGTACAATGAGCAGTTCTTC,CASSQITSGGARYNEQFF
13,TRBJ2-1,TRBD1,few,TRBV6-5,TGTGCCAGCAGTTACTCCCTCAACAGGGGGAAGTTCTTC,CASSYSLNRGKFF
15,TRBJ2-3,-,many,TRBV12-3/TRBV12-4,TGTGCCAGCAGTCCCCCAGGGGGAGGGACAGATACGCAGTATTTT,CASSPPGGGTDTQYF
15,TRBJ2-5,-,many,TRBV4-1,TGCGCCAGCAGCCAAGAAGACGGGACACGGGAGACCCAGTACTTC,CASSQEDGTRETQYF
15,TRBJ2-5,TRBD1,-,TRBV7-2,TGTGCCAGCAGCTCAGGACAGGGAGTATTCGAGACCCAGTACTTC,CASSSGQGVFETQYF
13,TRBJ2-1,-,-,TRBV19,TGTGCCAGTTATTGGAGGACCGGTGGTGAGCAGTTCTTC,CASYWRTGGEQFF
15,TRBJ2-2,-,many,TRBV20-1,TGCAGTGCTAGACCTCAGGCGGTAAACACCGGGGAGCTGTTTTTT,CSARPQAVNTGELFF
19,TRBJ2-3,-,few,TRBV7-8,TGTGCCAGCAGCCCACTAGCCTGGAAAATCGAGGGGGTCACAGATACGCAGTATTTT,CASSPLAWKIEGVTDTQYF
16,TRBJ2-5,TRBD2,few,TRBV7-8,TGTGCCAGCAGCTTAGTTCCCGGGGGGGTTTTCGAGACCCAGTACTTC,CASSLVPGGVFETQYF
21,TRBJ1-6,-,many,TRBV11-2,TGTGCCAGCAGCTTAGGGTCGGGGGTTTGGATCGGGGGAACCTATAATTCACCCCTCCACTTT,CASSLGSGVWIGGTYNSPLHF
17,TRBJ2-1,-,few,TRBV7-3,TGTGCCAGCAGCTTAACTGTTCTTTGCTCGGAGGACAATGAGCAGTTCTTC,CASSLTVLCSEDNEQFF
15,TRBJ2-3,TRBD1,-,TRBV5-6,TGTGCCAGCAGCTTGACCGGGACAGGGGGACATACGCAGTATTTT,CASSLTGTGGHTQYF
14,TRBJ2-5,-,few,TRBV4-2,TGTGCCAGCAGCCACCTAGGGGCCGAAGAGACCCAGTACTTC,CASSHLGAEETQYF
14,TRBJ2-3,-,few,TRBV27,TGTGCCAGCAGTTCTGGAATTATCACAGATACGCAGTATTTT,CASSSGIITDTQYF
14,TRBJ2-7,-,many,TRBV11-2,TGTGCCAGCAGCTTCAAGGGGAAGAGGTACGAGCAGTACTTC,CASSFKGKRYEQYF
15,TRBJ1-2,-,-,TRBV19,TGTGCCAGTAGTATAGGTTCCTATCGAGGCTATGGCTACACCTTC,CASSIGSYRGYGYTF
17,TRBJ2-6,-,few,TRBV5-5,TGTGCCAGCAGCTTGTGGTCAGGGCTCTCTGGGGCCAACGTCCTGACTTTC,CASSLWSGLSGANVLTF
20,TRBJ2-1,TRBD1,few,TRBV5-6,TGTGCCAGCACCCGCCTGGGGTGGACAGGGGGTATGTTTTCTGACAATGAGCAGTTCTTC,CASTRLGWTGGMFSDNEQFF
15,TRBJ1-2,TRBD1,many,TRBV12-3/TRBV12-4,TGTGCCAGCAGTCCTGGGACAGGATCTTGGGATGGCTACACCTTC,CASSPGTGSWDGYTF